This TCR beta chain was observed in a study of T-cell reconstitution after alpha-beta-depleted transplantation in children. The authors prepared the TCRbeta library with unique molecular identifiers. TCRdb re-analysed the PCR reads in MiXCR, keeping a single row per CDR3 protein. This sample yields 300,000 to 400,000 distinct CDR3 sequences, of which about an eighth are seen a single time; around 4.5% belongs to the top ten. The CDR3 spans 14 residues. Germline V gene sequence: CDR1 KGHDR, CDR2 SFDVKD. Trimming removed 3 bases at V and 4 bases at J, with 8 bases between. This clonotype was picked up a small number of times.

The specimen was PBMCs, collected from the stem cell graft. This sequence joins TRBV24-1 and TRBJ1-4; the D gene is possibly TRBD1 (6 bases). The sequence was collected from a human donor who donated a stem cell graft to a child with Fanconi anemia. This CDR3 is CATSDPGDNEKLFF. CDR3 bases: TGTGCCACCAGTGATCCAGGGGATAATGAAAAACTGTTTTTT.